A single sample is the source of the 19 T cell receptor beta chains below, sequenced in a study of T cell responses to AZD1222 COVID-19 vaccine. Sequencing was performed with immunoSEQ multiplex PCR; in TCRdb, only in-frame clones are kept and a portion is missing. The table lists approximately 130,000 clones, 90% of them singletons. This specimen was peripheral blood, taken 28 days after the second dose of the MenACWY control vaccine. Receptors were obtained from an adult who received the MenACWY meningococcal vaccine as a control.

This chain links TRBV5-1 with TRBJ1-2; D possibly corresponds to TRBD1 (5 bases). The CDR3 runs 18 residues. From germline, CDR1 is SGHRS and CDR2 YFSETQ. The V and J ends lost 3 bases and 0 bases respectively, with 21 bases between them. DNA for the CDR3: TGCGCCAGCAGCTACGAAGGTCAGGCTGGGGCGACTAACTATGGCTACACCTTC. Protein product: CASSYEGQAGATNYGYTF.

V is TRBV4-2 and J is TRBJ2-3; 7 nucleotides agree with TRBD2. CDR1 and CDR2 from the germline V gene are LGHNA and YNFKEQ. The ends lost 1 base at V and 1 base at J; junction bases unmatched: 5. CDR3 length: 16 residues. In DNA, the CDR3 is TGTGCCAGCAGCCAAGTCCTAGCGGACCGCACAGATACGCAGTATTTT. This sequence encodes CASSQVLADRTDTQYF.

This chain links TRBV7-9 with TRBJ2-3; 12 nucleotides align to TRBD2. With V trimmed by 6 bases and J by 3 bases, 7 bases remained unmatched. The CDR3 length is 16 residues. Germline values: CDR1 SEHNR, CDR2 FQNEAQ (reference sequence). CDR3 sequence (DNA): TGTGCCAGCAGTTCGACTAGCGGGAGTGGGACAGATACGCAGTATTTT. Residues: CASSSTSGSGTDTQYF.

The V call is TRBV2, the J call TRBJ2-3; no clear D. Trimming removed 7 bases from V and 4 bases from J, with 3 bases in between. Germline loops: CDR1 SNHLY, CDR2 FYNNEI. This CDR3 is built from 10 residues. The CDR3 here is CASNPDTQYF. The CDR3 coding sequence is TGTGCCAGCAACCCAGATACGCAGTATTTT.

The V call is TRBV6-5, the J call TRBJ1-6; D is unclear. This CDR3 comprises 16 residues. Trimming left V 4 bases short and J 8 bases short, with 18 bases between. CDR1 and CDR2 (germline): MNHEY, SVGAGI. In DNA, the CDR3 is TGTGCCAGCAGTTCGCCCGCGGCAGGAGTGGATTCACCCCTCCACTTT. Translating it yields CASSSPAAGVDSPLHF.

This clone was detected only once. The chain joins TRBV7-9 to TRBJ1-5; D is unresolved. With 5 bases removed from V and 6 bases from J, the gap between germline ends came to 17 bases. CDR1 is SEHNR, CDR2 FQNEAQ, per germline (reference sequence). There are 15 residues in the CDR3. The DNA of the CDR3 is TGTGCCAGCAGCCCGACCGGGGTTTCAACTCAGCCCCAGCATTTT. Its protein product is CASSPTGVSTQPQHF.

The chain has TRBV14 and TRBJ2-1; D is ambiguous. Per the germline V gene, CDR1 is SGHDN and CDR2 is FVKESK. The CDR3 has 15 residues. Trimming left V 6 bases short and J 6 bases short, with 18 bases between. The CDR3 DNA is TGTGCCAGCAGTCCAGGACGGCCCAAGCGCAATGAGCAGTTCTTC. Translated: CASSPGRPKRNEQFF.

The table lists this clone with a count of one. The rearrangement joins TRBV7-9 to TRBJ1-5; 9 bases map to TRBD1. This CDR3 region has 18 residues. Unmatched junction bases numbered 12, after V lost 1 base and J lost 5 bases. Germline values: CDR1 SEHNR, CDR2 FQNEAQ (reference sequence). CDR3 sequence (DNA): TGTGCCAGCAGCTTAGGTTCCGGGACAGGGATGGGTCATCAGCCCCAGCATTTT. This sequence encodes CASSLGSGTGMGHQPQHF.

This clone was picked up one time. The CDR3 spells CASSRPLAGNTDTQYF. The CDR3 DNA follows: TGTGCCAGCAGCCGACCTCTAGCGGGGAACACAGATACGCAGTATTTT. This rearrangement joins TRBV7-9 to TRBJ2-3, with 9 positions matching TRBD2. The length of the CDR3 is 16 residues. CDR1 and CDR2 (germline): SEHNR, FQNEAQ (reference sequence). The V and J ends lost 5 bases and 2 bases, in that order; junction bases with no gene match: 8.

The J gene is TRBJ2-1, the V gene TRBV7-2, with 13 positions matching TRBD2. The junction had 13 bases not matched to a gene; V was cut back by 5 bases and J by 12 bases. Germline CDR1 SGHTA, CDR2 FQGNSA. The CDR3 consists of 16 residues. In DNA, the CDR3 is TGTGCCAGCAGCCGTGAAACTAGCGGGGGGGCCCATGGGCAGTTCTTC. Protein product: CASSRETSGGAHGQFF. The full variable domain, its missing parts supplied by reference TRBV7-2 and TRBJ2-1, is GAGVSQSPSNKVTEKGKDVELRCDPISGHTALYWYRQSLGQGLEFLIYFQGNSAPDKSGLPSDRFSAERTGGSVSTLTIQRTQQEDSAVYLCASSRETSGGAHGQFFGPGTRLTVL.

DNA of the CDR3: TGTGCCAGCAGCCAAGTTCCCAGCGGGCAAGAGACCCAGTACTTC. Translating gives CASSQVPSGQETQYF. The chain links TRBV4-2 to TRBJ2-5, with a possible D match to TRBD2 (6 bases). The CDR3 runs to 15 residues. Germline-derived CDR1 and CDR2 are LGHNA and YNFKEQ. Trimming pared 1 base from V and 2 bases from J, leaving 11 bases between.

This clone was seen just once. The J gene is TRBJ2-5, the V gene TRBV6-4; TRBD2 matches 9 bases. After removal of 0 bases from V and 3 bases from J, the junction contained 5 bases not matched to a gene. This CDR3 is built from 16 residues. Germline assignment: CDR1 MRHNA and CDR2 SNTAGT. Written as DNA, the CDR3 is TGTGCCAGCAGTGACTCTCTAGCGGGAAGAGAAGAGACCCAGTACTTC. It codes for CASSDSLAGREETQYF.

This clone occurred once. J is TRBJ2-7 and V is TRBV7-2; 8 positions agree with TRBD1. Germline loops: CDR1 SGHTA, CDR2 FQGNSA. The CDR3 extends over 15 amino acids. V was clipped by 2 bases and J by 3 bases; unmatched bases: 6. Here the CDR3 reads CASSLPQGVFYEQYF. DNA for the CDR3: TGTGCCAGCAGCTTACCACAGGGGGTTTTCTACGAGCAGTACTTC.

J is TRBJ2-7 and V is TRBV28; 10 bases match TRBD2. Germline loops: CDR1 MDHEN, CDR2 SYDVKM. V lost 6 bases to trimming and J lost 4 bases; unmatched junction nucleotides: 12. The CDR3 consists of 16 residues. DNA for the CDR3: TGTGCCAGCAGCATACCCCAGCGGGAGGGCGTGTACGAGCAGTACTTC. Translated, it gives CASSIPQREGVYEQYF.

The V call is TRBV2, the J call TRBJ1-1; 11 positions match TRBD1. Trimming took 6 bases from V and 4 from J; bases not matched to a gene: 1. The CDR3 spans 13 residues. Per germline, CDR1 SNHLY and CDR2 FYNNEI. CDR3 nucleotides: TGTGCCAGCAGGGACAGGGGGCGCACTGAAGCTTTCTTT. Its protein is CASRDRGRTEAFF.

The chain uses TRBV19 and TRBJ2-7, with 13 bases identical to TRBD2. Germline lookup yields CDR1 LNHDA and CDR2 SQIVND (reference sequence). V lost 7 bases to trimming and J lost 3 bases; unmatched junction nucleotides: 15. There are 18 residues in the CDR3. The DNA of the CDR3 is TGTGCCAGTAAGGGGTCTGCCGGGACTAGCGGGACATACTACGAGCAGTACTTC. Encoded protein: CASKGSAGTSGTYYEQYF.

The chain combines TRBV7-9 with TRBJ2-2; TRBD2 is a possible D gene (5 bases). V was trimmed by 4 bases and J by 4 bases, leaving 16 bases between them. Looked up from germline, CDR1 is SEHNR and CDR2 is FQNEAQ (reference sequence). CDR3 length: 16 amino acids. This CDR3 is CASSSEAPGGTGELFF. The DNA for the CDR3 is TGTGCCAGCAGCTCCGAGGCACCCGGAGGCACCGGGGAGCTGTTTTTT.

The chain employs TRBV28 and TRBJ1-2; 7 bases map to TRBD1. V lost 3 bases and J lost 8; bases outside the gene matches: 3. The V gene's germline CDR1 is MDHEN and CDR2 SYDVKM. The CDR3 covers 12 residues. Here the CDR3 reads CASSFDRVGYTF. The CDR3 DNA follows: TGTGCCAGCAGTTTCGACAGGGTCGGCTACACCTTC.

This clone was found many times. In DNA form, the CDR3 reads TGTGCCAGCAGCCTGGACGGCCAAGAGACCCAGTACTTC. This codes for CASSLDGQETQYF. The chain has TRBV5-5 and TRBJ2-5, with D unclear. The germline V and J ends were trimmed by 4 bases and 1 base, with 8 bases remaining between them. Germline values: CDR1 SGHKS, CDR2 YYEKEE (reference sequence). The CDR3 totals 13 residues. Together with reference TRBV5-5 and TRBJ2-5, the CDR3 gives the full variable domain: DAGVTQSPTHLIKTRGQQVTLRCSPISGHKSVSWYQQVLGQGPQFIFQYYEKEERGRGNFPDRFSARQFPNYSSELNVNALLLGDSALYLCASSLDGQETQYFGPGTRLLVL.